Below are 11 T cell receptor beta chains sequenced from a single sample in a study of T cell responses to AZD1222 COVID-19 vaccine. Profiling relied on immunoSEQ multiplex PCR, and the TCRdb table lists in-frame clones only, not all of them. The data contain roughly 42,000 clones, just over 85% of them singletons. This material consisted of peripheral blood, taken 28 days after the second dose of the MenACWY control vaccine. All receptors come from an adult who received the MenACWY meningococcal vaccine as a control.

The CDR3 loop is CASSVGGSGSYEQYF. The CDR3 coding sequence is TGTGCCAGCAGCGTAGGCGGTAGCGGGAGTTACGAGCAGTACTTC. This chain links TRBV9 with TRBJ2-7, with TRBD2 identical over 9 bases. CDR1 is SGDLS, CDR2 YYNGEE, per germline. This CDR3 comprises 15 residues. The V segment lost 0 bases and the J segment 4 bases; nucleotides outside the gene matches: 5.

The CDR3, as DNA: TGTGCCAGCAGCTTAGTTTCGAGCGGGAGCTGGAATGAGCAGTTCTTC. Protein sequence: CASSLVSSGSWNEQFF. The V gene is TRBV7-9, the J gene TRBJ2-1; the match to TRBD2 covers 8 bases. V shed 1 base, J shed 7 bases, and the junction held 9 bases outside the gene matches. This CDR3 is built from 16 residues. Germline CDR1 reads SEHNR; CDR2 reads FQNEAQ (reference sequence).

The chain combines TRBV30 with TRBJ1-3; D gene ambiguous. The CDR3 loop spans 15 amino acids. Germline V lookup: CDR1 GTSNPN, CDR2 SVGIG (reference sequence). Trimming left V 2 bases short and J 0 bases short, with 11 bases between. The CDR3 loop is CAWSRQTNSGNTIYF. CDR3 DNA sequence: TGTGCCTGGAGTCGGCAGACCAACTCTGGAAACACCATATATTTT.

The chain uses TRBV5-5 and TRBJ2-7; unclear D gene. In germline, CDR1 is SGHKS, CDR2 YYEKEE (reference sequence). Trimming removed 0 bases at V and 6 bases at J, with 16 bases between. This CDR3 spans 15 amino acids. The CDR3 spells CASSLVGRTFSEQYF. As DNA, the CDR3 is TGTGCCAGCAGCTTGGTAGGCAGAACCTTCTCCGAGCAGTACTTC. The full variable domain, its missing parts supplied by reference TRBV5-5 and TRBJ2-7, is DAGVTQSPTHLIKTRGQQVTLRCSPISGHKSVSWYQQVLGQGPQFIFQYYEKEERGRGNFPDRFSARQFPNYSSELNVNALLLGDSALYLCASSLVGRTFSEQYFGPGTRLTVT.

The V gene is TRBV27, the J gene TRBJ2-3; D is uncertain. The V gene's germline CDR1 is MNHEY and CDR2 SMNVEV (reference sequence). The CDR3 runs to 14 residues. The V gene lost 8 bases and the J gene lost 0 bases, with 12 bases spanning the gap. This CDR3 is CASRRSISTDTQYF. In DNA, the CDR3 is TGTGCCAGCCGACGGAGTATTAGCACAGATACGCAGTATTTT.

The chain is built from TRBV2 and TRBJ1-4; D is undetermined. The ends were cut back, 6 bases at V and 8 bases at J, with 16 bases in the middle. The CDR3 sequence is 14 residues long. The germline V gene encodes CDR1 SNHLY and CDR2 FYNNEI. DNA of the CDR3: TGTGCCAGCAGACCCACGCCTAATGGAGAAAAACTGTTTTTT. Translation: CASRPTPNGEKLFF.

The chain joins TRBV18 to TRBJ2-3; TRBD2 is a possible D gene (5 bases). V gave up 9 bases and J gave up 0 bases, with 19 bases separating them. Germline CDR1 KGHSH, CDR2 LQKENI. This CDR3 has 16 residues. The CDR3: CASKRISATSTDTQYF. The CDR3, as DNA: TGTGCCAGTAAGAGAATTAGCGCCACTAGCACAGATACGCAGTATTTT.

This clone has a single count. The genes are TRBV20-1 and TRBJ2-1; D remains unclear. Germline values: CDR1 DFQATT, CDR2 SNEGSKA (reference sequence). V shed 5 bases and J shed 7 bases, with 9 bases lying between them. CDR3 length: 11 residues. The CDR3 nucleotides read TGCAGTGCTCGGAGTCTTAATGAGCAGTTCTTC. This encodes CSARSLNEQFF.

The gene calls are TRBV18 and TRBJ2-5; possibly TRBD2 for D (6 bases). This CDR3 has 15 residues. CDR1 is KGHSH, CDR2 LQKENI, per germline. V lost 2 bases to trimming and J lost 1 base, with 11 bases between them. The CDR3 sequence is CASSPGRTTQETQYF. The CDR3 region has the DNA TGTGCCAGCTCACCAGGGCGGACTACCCAAGAGACCCAGTACTTC.

This chain uses TRBV6-5 with TRBJ2-7; 12 bases are a match to TRBD2. Losses at the gene ends were 6 bases for V and 0 bases for J; bases not matched to a gene: 3. The CDR3 spans 15 residues. CDR1 is MNHEY and CDR2 is SVGAGI in the germline V gene. The CDR3 region has the DNA TGTGCCAGCAGGAGACTAGCGGGAGCCTCCTACGAGCAGTACTTC. Translated, it gives CASRRLAGASYEQYF.

This chain links TRBV19 with TRBJ2-3; D gene ambiguous. This CDR3 has 17 amino acids. Germline-derived CDR1 and CDR2 are LNHDA and SQIVND (reference sequence). With 3 bases removed from V and 2 bases from J, the gap between germline ends came to 18 bases. The CDR3 DNA reads as TGTGCCAGTAGTATGATTGTCGCGAGGCGGAACACAGATACGCAGTATTTT. Translation: CASSMIVARRNTDTQYF. Supplemented by reference TRBV19 and TRBJ2-3, the full variable domain reads DGGITQSPKYLFRKEGQNVTLSCEQNLNHDAMYWYRQDPGQGLRLIYYSQIVNDFQKGDIAEGYSVSREKKESFPLTVTSAQKNPTAFYLCASSMIVARRNTDTQYFGPGTRLTVL.